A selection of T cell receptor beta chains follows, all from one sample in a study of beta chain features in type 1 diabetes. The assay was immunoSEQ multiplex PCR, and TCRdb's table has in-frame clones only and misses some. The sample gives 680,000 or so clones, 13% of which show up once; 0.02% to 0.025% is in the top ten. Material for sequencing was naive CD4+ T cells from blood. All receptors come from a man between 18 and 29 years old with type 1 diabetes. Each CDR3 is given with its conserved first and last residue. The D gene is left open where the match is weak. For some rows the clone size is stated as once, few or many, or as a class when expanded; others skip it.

cdr3_nt: TGTGCCAGTAGTATAGGAACACAGGTCCGGTCCGGGGAGCTGTTTTTT
cdr3_aa: CASSIGTQVRSGELFF
j_call: TRBJ2-2
d_call: NA
clone_size: NA
v_call: TRBV19
cdr3_length: 16

cdr3_nt: TGTGCCAGCAGCCCTGGCGGGGGTTTCACCGGGGAGCTGTTTTTT
cdr3_aa: CASSPGGGFTGELFF
j_call: TRBJ2-2
d_call: TRBD2
clone_size: few
v_call: TRBV5-6
cdr3_length: 15

cdr3_nt: TGCGCCAGCAGCTTCCAACGACAGCTTCCGAACACCGGGGAGCTGTTTTTT
cdr3_aa: CASSFQRQLPNTGELFF
j_call: TRBJ2-2
d_call: NA
clone_size: NA
v_call: TRBV5-1
cdr3_length: 17

cdr3_nt: TGTGCCAGCAGCCCTAGGTTCCCCTACAATGAGCAGTTCTTC
cdr3_aa: CASSPRFPYNEQFF
j_call: TRBJ2-1
d_call: NA
clone_size: NA
v_call: TRBV7-9
cdr3_length: 14

cdr3_nt: TGTGCCACCAGCAGGGTGGATAGCAATCAGCCCCAGCATTTT
cdr3_aa: CATSRVDSNQPQHF
j_call: TRBJ1-5
d_call: NA
clone_size: few
v_call: TRBV15
cdr3_length: 14

cdr3_nt: TGTGCCAGTAGTATAGGAGACAGGGGATCCCCAAAAGAGACCCAGTACTTC
cdr3_aa: CASSIGDRGSPKETQYF
j_call: TRBJ2-5
d_call: TRBD1
clone_size: NA
v_call: TRBV19
cdr3_length: 17

cdr3_nt: TGCAGCGTCCAGCTACTGGCTGGAAACACCATATATTTT
cdr3_aa: CSVQLLAGNTIYF
j_call: TRBJ1-3
d_call: NA
clone_size: NA
v_call: TRBV29-1
cdr3_length: 13

cdr3_nt: TGCGCCAGCAAGAGTGCTAGCGGAAAAAACATTCAGTACTTC
cdr3_aa: CASKSASGKNIQYF
j_call: TRBJ2-4
d_call: TRBD2
clone_size: NA
v_call: TRBV5-1
cdr3_length: 14

cdr3_nt: TGTGCCAGCAGCCCACGGACAGCCCAAGAGACCCAGTACTTC
cdr3_aa: CASSPRTAQETQYF
j_call: TRBJ2-5
d_call: NA
clone_size: few
v_call: TRBV7-9
cdr3_length: 14

cdr3_nt: TGTGCCAGCAGTGAAGGGGGTCTTGGGAAAAACATTCAGTACTTC
cdr3_aa: CASSEGGLGKNIQYF
j_call: TRBJ2-4
d_call: NA
clone_size: few
v_call: TRBV2
cdr3_length: 15